These T cell receptor beta chains were read from a single sample in a study of blood T cell repertoires in COVID-19. The protocol was immunoSEQ multiplex PCR, while the TCRdb copy is restricted to in-frame clones and leaves out a portion. The sample holds about 54,000 clones, roughly 79% seen once. Sequencing used peripheral blood. The source is a woman aged 55-69 years with acute or convalescent COVID-19. Each CDR3 is given with its conserved first and last residue.

v_call	j_call	cdr3_aa
TRBV6-1	TRBJ2-5	CASSETAIGGTQYF
TRBV12-3/TRBV12-4	TRBJ2-7	CASSNRGYEQYF
TRBV29-1	TRBJ2-5	CSAPQGETQYF
TRBV7-8	TRBJ2-3	CASSFSPTDTQYF
TRBV29-1	TRBJ2-1	CSTGGLAGGEQFF
TRBV5-4	TRBJ2-5	CASSGGSGGRWETQYF
TRBV20-1	TRBJ1-6	CSASTSKNSPLHF
TRBV6-5	TRBJ1-1	CAIGTPNTEAFF
TRBV3-1/TRBV3-2	TRBJ2-1	CASSQAVAGAWQFF
TRBV20-1	TRBJ1-2	CTGQGVWGYTF
TRBV9	TRBJ1-2	CASSVVAGIGYTF
TRBV3-1/TRBV3-2	TRBJ1-1	CASSQVRSTEAFF
TRBV7-9	TRBJ2-1	CASSFSSGRDNEQFF
TRBV3-1/TRBV3-2	TRBJ1-2	CASSQGPGGPYGYTF
TRBV10-3	TRBJ1-1	CAMGKGGETEAFF
TRBV5-1	TRBJ2-1	CASSWGTGRYNEQFF
TRBV6-5	TRBJ2-2	CASIPRGSRGELFF
TRBV19	TRBJ1-4	CASSKGQPASKLFF
TRBV4-1	TRBJ2-1	CASSPTSGSYNEQFF
TRBV3-1/TRBV3-2	TRBJ2-5	CASSQVGGGETQYF
TRBV7-9	TRBJ1-1	CASSQGQGTEAFF
TRBV3-1/TRBV3-2	TRBJ1-2	CASSPTGNPYGYTF
TRBV5-1	TRBJ2-3	CASSPRAQGGAADTQYF
TRBV15	TRBJ2-1	CATSGLGTRLNEQFF
TRBV9	TRBJ2-2	CASSPWGAGKLFF
TRBV9	TRBJ2-3	CASSVTGTRVTDTQYF
TRBV18	TRBJ2-2	CASSPLVIGASAGELFF
TRBV5-8	TRBJ1-2	CASSFETGASYGYTF
TRBV7-2	TRBJ1-1	CASSSKGRYTEAFF
TRBV19	TRBJ1-1	CASSIREITEAFF
TRBV7-2	TRBJ1-4	CASSLDRGNEKLFF